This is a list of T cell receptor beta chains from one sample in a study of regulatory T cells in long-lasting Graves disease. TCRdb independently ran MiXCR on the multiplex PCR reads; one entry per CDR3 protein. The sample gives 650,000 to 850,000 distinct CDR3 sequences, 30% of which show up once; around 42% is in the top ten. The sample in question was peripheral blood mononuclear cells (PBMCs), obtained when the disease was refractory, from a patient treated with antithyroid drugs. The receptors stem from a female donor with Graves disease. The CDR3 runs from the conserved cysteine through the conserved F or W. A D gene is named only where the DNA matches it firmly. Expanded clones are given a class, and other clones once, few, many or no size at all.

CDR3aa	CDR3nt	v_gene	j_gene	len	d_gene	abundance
CASGLVPAGGVEKLFF	TGTGCTAGTGGTTTGGTACCCGCAGGGGGCGTTGAAAAACTGTTTTTT	TRBV12-5	TRBJ1-4	16	TRBD1	few
CASSVVAGREQYF	TGTGCCAGCAGCGTAGTAGCAGGGCGCGAGCAGTACTTC	TRBV2	TRBJ2-7	13	.	.
CSAQLFHYEQYF	TGCAGTGCGCAGCTGTTTCACTACGAGCAGTACTTC	TRBV20-1	TRBJ2-7	12	.	.
CASSFFAGAYEQYF	TGTGCCAGCAGCTTCTTTGCAGGGGCCTACGAGCAGTACTTC	TRBV11-2	TRBJ2-7	14	.	.
CASSLDRGLSGNTIYF	TGTGCCAGCAGCCTAGACAGGGGATTGTCTGGAAACACCATATATTTT	TRBV7-9	TRBJ1-3	16	TRBD1	.
CASSLVGLAREQYF	TGTGCCAGCAGCTTAGTTGGACTAGCGCGGGAGCAGTACTTC	TRBV11-2	TRBJ2-7	14	TRBD2	.
CASSPQGDSGRAWETQYF	TGTGCCAGCTCACCCCAAGGAGATAGCGGGAGAGCTTGGGAGACCCAGTACTTC	TRBV18	TRBJ2-5	18	TRBD2	.
CASSATGADTEAFF	TGTGCCAGCAGCGCGACAGGGGCGGACACTGAAGCTTTCTTT	TRBV9	TRBJ1-1	14	TRBD1	few
CASSLASVEGEAFF	TGCGCCAGCAGCTTGGCCAGTGTGGAAGGGGAAGCTTTCTTT	TRBV5-1	TRBJ1-1	14	.	few
CASSVPGLERTYTGELFF	TGTGCCAGCAGCGTCCCGGGCCTAGAAAGGACATACACCGGGGAGCTGTTTTTT	TRBV11-2	TRBJ2-2	18	.	.
CASTLGTFSYEQYF	TGTGCCAGCACCCTAGGGACATTCTCCTACGAGCAGTACTTC	TRBV11-2	TRBJ2-7	14	.	.
CASSPTAGGVDYGYTF	TGTGCCAGCTCACCGACCGCAGGGGGCGTGGACTATGGCTACACCTTC	TRBV18	TRBJ1-2	16	TRBD1	.
CAMRPGQADTGELFF	TGTGCTATGAGGCCAGGGCAGGCGGACACCGGGGAGCTGTTTTTT	TRBV12-5	TRBJ2-2	15	.	.
CAISATSTAMNTEAFF	TGTGCCATCAGTGCTACATCGACAGCCATGAACACTGAAGCTTTCTTT	TRBV10-3	TRBJ1-1	16	.	few
CASSGAGTGGYEQYF	TGTGCCAGTAGTGGAGCCGGGACTGGGGGCTACGAGCAGTACTTC	TRBV19	TRBJ2-7	15	.	.
CASSVRDTLNTEAFF	TGTGCCAGCAGCGTACGGGACACCTTGAACACTGAAGCTTTCTTT	TRBV9	TRBJ1-1	15	.	few
CASSLHQTAEAFF	TGTGCCAGCAGCCTACATCAGACAGCCGAAGCTTTCTTT	TRBV12-3/TRBV12-4	TRBJ1-1	13	.	.
CASSQVSDGYSEAFF	TGTGCCAGCAGCCAAGTTTCGGATGGATACTCTGAAGCTTTCTTT	TRBV7-3	TRBJ1-1	15	.	.
CASSYSDRGDTIYF	TGTGCCAGCAGTTATTCCGACAGGGGTGACACCATATATTTT	TRBV6-5	TRBJ1-3	14	TRBD1	.
CAGRSNSPLHF	TGTGCGGGGCGTTCGAATTCACCCCTCCACTTT	TRBV12-3/TRBV12-4	TRBJ1-6	11	.	many
CASSLETGSNTGELFF	TGTGCCAGCAGCTTAGAAACCGGGAGCAACACCGGGGAGCTGTTTTTT	TRBV7-2	TRBJ2-2	16	.	.
CSATGTLGTEAFF	TGCAGTGCTACAGGGACCCTGGGCACTGAAGCTTTCTTT	TRBV20-1	TRBJ1-1	13	.	.
CASSSQLDSSNTEAFF	TGTGCCAGCAGCTCCCAACTGGACAGCTCGAACACTGAAGCTTTCTTT	TRBV3-1	TRBJ1-1	16	.	.
CASSYLANTEAFF	TGTGCCAGCAGTTACCTGGCGAACACTGAAGCTTTCTTT	TRBV6-5	TRBJ1-1	13	.	many